This entry lists 22 T cell receptor beta chains sequenced from one sample in a study of T-cell reconstitution after alpha-beta-depleted transplantation in children. The TCRbeta library was prepared with unique molecular identifiers. TCRdb called the PCR reads again in MiXCR, with one record for every CDR3 protein. The sample lists hundreds of thousands of distinct CDR3 sequences, around 16% seen once, with about 41% in the top ten. Here the sequenced sample was PBMCs, mostly from graft donor cells, taken 360 days after TCRalphabeta/CD19-depleted stem cell transplant. These receptors were obtained from a male patient aged 2 to 10 who had a stem cell transplant for acute lymphoblastic leukemia, so the T cells may come from the graft donor.

The rearrangement uses TRBV4-1 and TRBJ2-7; the D is unclear. Looked up from germline, CDR1 is MGHRA and CDR2 is YSYEKL. V was cut by 1 base and J by 6 bases, with 13 bases left in between. The CDR3 is made up of 14 amino acids. The CDR3 nucleotides read TGCGCCAGCAGCCAAGGGCCCCGGGCAGGCGAGCAGTACTTC. Its translation is CASSQGPRAGEQYF.

V gene TRBV10-3 combines with J gene TRBJ2-2; 12 bases match TRBD2. Trimming at V came to 4 bases and at J to 7 bases, leaving 7 bases not matched to a gene. The CDR3 contains 16 residues. The germline gives CDR1 ENHRY, CDR2 SYGVKD. CDR3 sequence (DNA): TGTGCCATCAGTGGAGGACTAGCGGGGACCCTCGGGGAGCTGTTTTTT. Translation: CAISGGLAGTLGELFF.

This clonotype was counted a few times. The V gene is TRBV4-2, the J gene TRBJ2-1; 10 positions agree with TRBD2. CDR1 is LGHNA, CDR2 YNFKEQ, per germline. CDR3 length: 20 residues. With V trimmed by 0 bases and J by 6 bases, 17 bases remained unmatched. CDR3 coding DNA: TGTGCCAGCAGCCAAGACGGGGCAACTAGCGGGGTTTTGGGACTCAATGAGCAGTTCTTC. Protein product: CASSQDGATSGVLGLNEQFF.

In its sample, this clonotype was seen a few times. The chain employs TRBV28 and TRBJ2-1; TRBD2 matches at 11 bases. This CDR3 is built from 20 residues. V lost 2 bases, J lost 0 bases, and 12 bases stayed unmatched. Germline assignment: CDR1 MDHEN and CDR2 SYDVKM. This chain's CDR3 is CASSLVGLAGGLRSYNEQFF. DNA for the CDR3: TGTGCCAGCAGTTTAGTAGGGCTAGCGGGAGGCCTTCGCTCCTACAATGAGCAGTTCTTC.

This chain connects TRBV4-2 to TRBJ1-4, with 11 bases identical to TRBD1. Per the germline V gene, CDR1 is LGHNA and CDR2 is YNFKEQ. This CDR3 is built from 14 residues. The junction had 5 bases not matched to a gene; V was cut back by 4 bases and J by 10 bases. CDR3 coding DNA: TGTGCCAGCAGCCCATGGACAGGGGGCGGAAAACTGTTTTTT. Its translation is CASSPWTGGGKLFF.

Only a few counts were recorded for this clonotype. The chain is built from TRBV12-3 or TRBV12-4 and TRBJ1-1; no reliable D call. V gave up 2 bases and J gave up 2 bases, with 12 bases separating them. This CDR3 is 15 amino acids long. Written as DNA, the CDR3 is TGTGCCAGCAGTTTACCCCCTGGGGTTAACACTGAAGCTTTCTTT. This gives the protein CASSLPPGVNTEAFF.

The V gene is TRBV12-5, the J gene TRBJ2-1; TRBD2 matches at 13 bases. CDR1 LGHNT and CDR2 FRNRAP come from the germline V gene. This CDR3 spans 15 amino acids. V was clipped by 6 bases and J by 3 bases; unmatched bases: 2. As DNA, the CDR3 is TGTGCTAGTGGAACTAGCGGGAGGGGCTACAATGAGCAGTTCTTC. Its protein is CASGTSGRGYNEQFF.

This clonotype ranks as medium-sized. V is TRBV7-9 and J is TRBJ2-1; no definite D call. V lost 4 bases and J 8 bases, leaving 6 bases between the germline ends. The CDR3 consists of 11 residues. Looked up from germline, CDR1 is SEHNR and CDR2 is FQNEAQ (reference sequence). CDR3 protein: CASSSMHEQFF. CDR3 DNA sequence: TGTGCCAGCAGCTCCATGCATGAGCAGTTCTTC. The full variable domain, completed using reference TRBV7-9 and TRBJ2-1, is DTGVSQNPRHKITKRGQNVTFRCDPISEHNRLYWYRQTLGQGPEFLTYFQNEAQLEKSRLLSDRFSAERPKGSFSTLEIQRTEQGDSAMYLCASSSMHEQFFGPGTRLTVL.

This clonotype was seen more than once but under ten times. The chain carries TRBV5-1 and TRBJ2-1; D gene uncertain. CDR3 length: 19 amino acids. Trimming stripped 5 bases from V and 0 bases from J, with 24 bases between. Germline V gene lookup returns CDR1 SGHRS and CDR2 YFSETQ. CDR3 sequence: CASRDYSAYWQSSYNEQFF. The CDR3, as DNA: TGCGCCAGCAGAGATTACTCTGCTTATTGGCAGAGCTCCTACAATGAGCAGTTCTTC.

The chain uses TRBV18 and TRBJ2-2; no clear D gene. This CDR3 comprises 15 residues. V lost 3 bases, J lost 0 bases, and 8 bases lay in between. In germline, CDR1 is KGHSH, CDR2 LQKENI. In DNA form, the CDR3 reads TGTGCCAGCTCACCCTTAGCTCCGAACACCGGGGAGCTGTTTTTT. Its translation is CASSPLAPNTGELFF.

The chain uses TRBV25-1 and TRBJ2-2; TRBD1 or TRBD2 may be the D gene (5 bases each). Germline values: CDR1 MGHDK, CDR2 SYGVNS. CDR3 length: 14 amino acids. The ends were cut back, 4 bases at V and 6 bases at J, with 12 bases in the middle. The CDR3 DNA sequence: TGTGCCAGCAGTGGTTGGGACGTCGCCGGGGAGCTGTTTTTT. Amino acid sequence: CASSGWDVAGELFF.

The chain joins TRBV6-1 to TRBJ1-1; D is ambiguous. CDR1 and CDR2 (germline): MNHNS, SASEGT. This CDR3 region has 15 residues. V was trimmed by 6 bases and J by 4 bases, leaving 18 bases between them. The CDR3 region is CASSLYRAEGTEAFF. The CDR3 DNA sequence: TGTGCCAGCAGCCTATATCGAGCGGAGGGCACTGAAGCTTTCTTT.

This chain links TRBV4-1 with TRBJ2-7; possibly TRBD2 for D (6 bases). Germline V gene data show CDR1 as MGHRA and CDR2 as YSYEKL. CDR3 size: 18 residues. V lost 4 bases and J 0 bases, leaving 22 bases between the germline ends. In DNA form, the CDR3 reads TGCGCCAGCAGCCCAGCTCCTTGGGAGCGGGCCTACTCCTACGAGCAGTACTTC. Protein product: CASSPAPWERAYSYEQYF.

The CDR3 protein is CASSLGPPGLAGPSDEQFF. In nucleotides, the CDR3 is TGTGCCAGCAGCTTAGGCCCGCCGGGGCTAGCGGGCCCCTCCGATGAGCAGTTCTTC. This chain joins TRBV13 and TRBJ2-1, with 8 bases lining up with TRBD2. CDR1 is PRHDT, CDR2 FYEKMQ, per germline (reference sequence). This CDR3 contains 19 residues. Trimming at V came to 0 bases and at J to 8 bases, leaving 18 bases not matched to a gene.

The J gene is TRBJ1-1, the V gene TRBV7-9; D remains unclear. The CDR3 runs 10 residues. V was shortened by 8 bases and J by 3 bases, with 4 bases between the two germline ends. Germline lookup yields CDR1 SEHNR and CDR2 FQNEAQ (reference sequence). The CDR3 DNA is TGTGCCAGCGAGGACACTGAAGCTTTCTTT. This gives the protein CASEDTEAFF. The full variable domain, in which reference TRBV7-9 and TRBJ1-1 provide the parts outside the CDR3, is DTGVSQNPRHKITKRGQNVTFRCDPISEHNRLYWYRQTLGQGPEFLTYFQNEAQLEKSRLLSDRFSAERPKGSFSTLEIQRTEQGDSAMYLCASEDTEAFFGQGTRLTVV.

J is TRBJ1-2 and V is TRBV11-2; D is perhaps TRBD1 (6 bases). Germline CDR1 is SGHAT and CDR2 is FQNNGV. The CDR3 sequence is 18 residues long. Trimming stripped 2 bases from V and 7 bases from J, with 26 bases between. CDR3 protein: CASSLRARVGGPLSGYTF. CDR3 nucleotides: TGTGCCAGCAGCTTAAGGGCCCGTGTGGGGGGCCCCTTGTCTGGCTACACCTTC.

There are many counts of this clonotype. The chain uses TRBV27 and TRBJ2-2, with 8 bases that match TRBD1. Germline V gene lookup returns CDR1 MNHEY and CDR2 SMNVEV (reference sequence). The length of the CDR3 is 14 residues. Trimming removed 8 bases from V and 7 bases from J; junction bases left unmatched: 9. The chain's CDR3 is CASSMGTGLGELFF. DNA for the CDR3: TGTGCCAGCTCAATGGGGACAGGTCTCGGGGAGCTGTTTTTT.

V and J are TRBV5-5 and TRBJ2-5; no reliable D call. The CDR3 covers 16 residues. V lost 1 base, J lost 5 bases, and 18 bases lay in between. Germline V gene data show CDR1 as SGHKS and CDR2 as YYEKEE (reference sequence). The DNA for the CDR3 is TGTGCCAGCAGCTTGTCTGGGGTTGGGGATGAGGAGACCCAGTACTTC. This sequence encodes CASSLSGVGDEETQYF.

This clonotype was counted many times. This chain's CDR3 is CASSLGGTPREKLFF. The CDR3 DNA sequence: TGCGCCAGCAGCCTGGGGGGGACCCCCAGGGAAAAACTGTTTTTT. The chain uses TRBV4-1 and TRBJ1-4; tentatively, D is TRBD1 (5 bases). Germline lookup yields CDR1 MGHRA and CDR2 YSYEKL. The CDR3 runs 15 residues. V dropped 4 bases and J dropped 8 bases, with 17 bases sitting between them.

The rearrangement links TRBV12-3 or TRBV12-4 to TRBJ1-4, with 10 nucleotides matching TRBD1. V dropped 5 bases and J dropped 7; count of bases not matched to a gene: 7. This CDR3 is 15 amino acids long. DNA of the CDR3: TGTGCCAGCAGTCCTTTGACAGGGGGCACTGAAAAACTGTTTTTT. It yields the protein CASSPLTGGTEKLFF.

This clonotype came up a few times. The chain carries TRBV7-9 and TRBJ2-3, with TRBD2 identical over 12 bases. The CDR3 is made up of 15 amino acids. From germline, CDR1 is SEHNR and CDR2 FQNEAQ (reference sequence). J gave up 5 bases and V 6 bases, and 6 bases lay outside the gene matches. The DNA of the CDR3 is TGTGCCAGCAGGTGGACTAGCGGGATGGGAGATACGCAGTATTTT. Its translation is CASRWTSGMGDTQYF. Based on the CDR3 plus reference TRBV7-9 and TRBJ2-3, the full variable domain is DTGVSQNPRHKITKRGQNVTFRCDPISEHNRLYWYRQTLGQGPEFLTYFQNEAQLEKSRLLSDRFSAERPKGSFSTLEIQRTEQGDSAMYLCASRWTSGMGDTQYFGPGTRLTVL.

This clonotype was recorded a few times. The CDR3 sequence: CASSLRAGDGYTF. CDR3 DNA sequence: TGTGCCAGCAGTTTGAGGGCAGGGGATGGCTACACCTTC. This chain joins TRBV12-3 or TRBV12-4 and TRBJ1-2; TRBD1 might be the D (6 bases). Trimming cost V 3 bases and J 6 bases, with 11 bases left between them. This CDR3 comprises 13 residues.